This TCR beta chain was retrieved from a study of T cell responses to AZD1222 COVID-19 vaccine. A remark on this clone: Its antigen is unidentified.

Profiling relied on immunoSEQ multiplex PCR, and the TCRdb table lists in-frame clones only, not all of them. The sample shows 80,000 to 85,000 clones, around 93% of them seen only once. General study points: Among vaccine-associated CD4 TCRs, coverage spanned spike, with dominance at 160-218 and 743-854. Donors, mostly white British, included more females; clonal diversity was possibly underestimated.

The germline V gene has CDR1 LGHNA and CDR2 YSLEER. The CDR3 contains 13 residues. V was trimmed by 1 base and J by 4 bases, leaving 8 bases between them. The receptor was isolated from an adult who received the AZD1222 COVID-19 vaccine. This chain links TRBV4-3 with TRBJ2-7; D remains unclear. Specimen: peripheral blood, collected 28 days after the second AZD1222 dose. The CDR3 here is CASSQAVGYEQYF. The CDR3 nucleotides read TGCGCCAGCAGCCAAGCAGTTGGTTACGAGCAGTACTTC.